The text below deals with one TCR beta chain. Unique molecular identifiers were present on the cDNA, which also gained a universal primer site by template switching. TCRdb passed the 5' RACE reads through MiXCR, listing each CDR3 protein once. The data hold about 340,000 distinct CDR3 sequences, with approximately 13% observed a single time. Healthy Caucasians alone served as donors. The data were obtained in a study of identical twins. There are 18 residues in the CDR3. Germline V gene lookup returns CDR1 DFQATT and CDR2 SNEGSKA (reference sequence). V shed 3 bases, J shed 2 bases, and the junction held 14 bases outside the gene matches. These records were also assigned to another study, of yellow fever vaccine responses in identical twins. As that study records: Twins reportedly had a vaccine T cell response that seemed partly convergent, partly personalized.

This chain joins TRBV20-1 and TRBJ2-1; 9 nucleotides line up with TRBD1. The receptor was derived from a woman under 30 in good health. Sample: CD8+ T cells sorted from blood. The CDR3 bases are TGCAGTGCTAGGGCCGGGACAGGGCATCACAGCGCCTACAATGAGCAGTTCTTC. Translation: CSARAGTGHHSAYNEQFF.